These 7 T cell receptor beta chains came from one sample sequenced in a study of T cells in Graves' hyperthyroidism and ophthalmopathy (dated by TCRdb to the late 2010s). The library was built by means of multiplex PCR. Sequencing was performed on an Illumina HiSeq 2000. Amplification of TCR beta CDR3 regions was carried out from RNA transcripts. The first round of RT-PCR for the TCR CDR3 was performed with the HTBI primer set and the Qiagen OneStep RT-PCR kit. In-frame beta chains were kept once TCRdb had trimmed the public reads at Q25 with fastp and called clones with MiXCR. One record per CDR3 amino acid sequence lists the most common genes and DNA. In all, the sample holds about 290,000 distinct CDR3 sequences, and 17% of those were seen once. Over 45% of the sample is in the top ten clones. The sample taken for sequencing was blood. Receptors were obtained from a woman aged 55 to 70 with Graves' ophthalmopathy.

In this sample, this clonotype turned up many times. The chain couples TRBV12-3 or TRBV12-4 to TRBJ1-1; D is unclear. Trimming took off 3 bases at V and 4 bases at J, with 18 bases between the two ends. CDR3 length equals 16 residues. Written as DNA, the CDR3 is TGTGCCAGCAGTTTCGGACCGAGGAGGCCTATCACTGAAGCTTTCTTT. The encoded protein is CASSFGPRRPITEAFF.

This clonotype was seen more than once but under ten times. The V call is TRBV9, the J call TRBJ2-2, with a tentative D call TRBD1 (6 bases). V was shortened by 0 bases and J by 4 bases, with 13 bases between the two germline ends. The CDR3 covers 16 residues. Germline lookup yields CDR1 SGDLS and CDR2 YYNGEE. The CDR3 reads CASSVGVGASTGELFF. CDR3 DNA: TGTGCCAGCAGCGTAGGTGTGGGGGCGAGCACCGGGGAGCTGTTTTTT.

This clonotype was seen ten or more times. The gene calls are TRBV20-1 and TRBJ2-1; the match to TRBD2 covers 12 bases. The CDR3 sequence is 16 residues long. Trimming cost V 6 bases and J 4 bases; bases outside gene matches: 10. Germline V gene sequence: CDR1 DFQATT, CDR2 SNEGSKA (reference sequence). The CDR3 sequence: CSAEDTSGRTYNEQFF. As DNA, the CDR3 is TGCAGTGCCGAAGACACTAGCGGGAGGACTTACAATGAGCAGTTCTTC.

This clonotype was seen many times. The chain recombines TRBV6-5 with TRBJ2-7, with D unclear. The CDR3 has 16 amino acids. V lost 0 bases, J lost 6 bases, and 18 bases lay in between. Germline V gene data show CDR1 as MNHEY and CDR2 as SVGAGI. The CDR3 loop reads CASSYSWTRNIGEQYF. CDR3 in DNA: TGTGCCAGCAGTTACTCGTGGACCCGAAATATCGGCGAGCAGTACTTC.

This clonotype showed up just a few times. This rearrangement joins TRBV19 to TRBJ1-4; D call uncertain. V shed 8 bases and J shed 0 bases, with 10 bases lying between them. CDR1 is LNHDA and CDR2 is SQIVND in the germline V gene (reference sequence). The CDR3 has 14 residues. DNA for the CDR3: TGTGCCAGTGGAGCCGGGACAACTAATGAAAAACTGTTTTTT. This gives the protein CASGAGTTNEKLFF. The full variable domain, its missing parts supplied by reference TRBV19 and TRBJ1-4, is DGGITQSPKYLFRKEGQNVTLSCEQNLNHDAMYWYRQDPGQGLRLIYYSQIVNDFQKGDIAEGYSVSREKKESFPLTVTSAQKNPTAFYLCASGAGTTNEKLFFGSGTQLSVL.

This clonotype turned up a few times. The rearrangement joins TRBV7-9 to TRBJ2-7, with D perhaps TRBD1 or TRBD2 (5 bases each). The CDR3 is 14 amino acids. V was cut by 3 bases and J by 3 bases, with 12 bases left in between. The germline V gene has CDR1 SEHNR and CDR2 FQNEAQ (reference sequence). The CDR3 coding sequence is TGTGCCAGCAGCTTTAGTGGGGGTCACTACGAGCAGTACTTC. Encoded protein: CASSFSGGHYEQYF.

This clonotype has only a few counts. This chain connects TRBV4-2 to TRBJ1-4; a weak D match, TRBD1 (5 bases). Trimming removed 0 bases at V and 7 bases at J, with 12 bases between. The CDR3 runs 15 residues. Germline-derived CDR1 and CDR2 are LGHNA and YNFKEQ. The CDR3 coding sequence is TGTGCCAGCAGCCAAGAATGGGGGGGAGGTGAAAAACTGTTTTTT. Translated: CASSQEWGGGEKLFF.